This T cell receptor beta chain was observed in a study of T cell responses to AZD1222 COVID-19 vaccine. The study, taken as a whole, reports: Donors were chiefly white British, with a greater number of females, and clonal diversity was perhaps underestimated. Nearly half of unique spike-specific TCRs reportedly avoided B.1.351 and B.1.1.7 mutated regions.

The length of the CDR3 is 12 residues. V dropped 5 bases and J dropped 11 bases, with 15 bases sitting between them. Germline V lookup: CDR1 MGHRA, CDR2 YSYEKL. Measured with immunoSEQ multiplex PCR; TCRdb has only the in-frame clones, and not every one. The sample comprises roughly 120,000 clones, around 85% of which are singletons, and around 6.2% rests with the top ten. Notes on this clone: Antigen: not known.

The origin of this receptor is an adult in good health. The sample consisted of peripheral blood, taken on day 0 of AZD1222 vaccination. J is TRBJ1-1 and V is TRBV4-1; D gene ambiguous. CDR3 region: CASSGGVEMAFF. The DNA of the CDR3 is TGCGCCAGCAGCGGTGGGGTTGAGATGGCTTTCTTT.